This T cell receptor beta chain is drawn from a study of post-analysis software for immune sequencing data. This clonotype was counted a few times. Its antigen is currently unknown. Carried by the TCR beta cDNA libraries were unique molecular identifiers. TCRdb processed the PCR reads anew with MiXCR; each CDR3 protein has one entry. This table has 380,000 or so distinct CDR3 sequences, approximately 33% appearing once. General study findings and limits: For normalized Chao1 diversity, multiple sclerosis patients scored significantly lower than controls did. Samples made in the same batch grouped tightly together by F measure.

The TCR comes from a girl aged 5 to 17 with multiple sclerosis. Sequencing used blood.

The CDR3 sequence: CASSSGTGGYTQYF. The CDR3 DNA reads as TGTGCCAGCAGCTCCGGGACAGGAGGGTATACGCAGTATTTT. The rearrangement links TRBV11-2 to TRBJ2-3, with 8 positions matching TRBD1. The J segment lost 7 bases and the V segment lost 4 bases, leaving 7 bases of the junction unmatched. Germline values: CDR1 SGHAT, CDR2 FQNNGV. The CDR3 contains 14 residues.